Listed below are T cell receptor beta chains from one sample, sequenced in a study of blood T cell repertoires in COVID-19. The table came from immunoSEQ multiplex PCR; TCRdb's copy has only in-frame clones and leaves some out. The sample has fewer than 250,000 clones, 86% seen once. The source material was peripheral blood. Receptors originate from an elderly woman with COVID-19, enrolled during active disease. CDR3s include the opening cysteine and the closing phenylalanine or tryptophan. The D gene is left open where the match is weak. The size of a clone is reported for some rows only, either as once, few or many, or as a class for expanded clones.

D: .; size: .; J: TRBJ1-5; length: 17; V: TRBV5-6; CDR3: CASSRRSERGNRQPQHF; DNA: TGTGCCAGCAGCCGGCGGAGTGAGAGGGGGAACCGTCAGCCCCAGCATTTT
D: TRBD2; size: .; J: TRBJ2-5; length: 17; V: TRBV5-1; CDR3: CASSGGRGLAAPGTQYF; DNA: TGCGCCAGCAGCGGAGGTCGGGGACTAGCGGCCCCGGGGACCCAGTACTTC
D: TRBD2; size: few; J: TRBJ2-3; length: 18; V: TRBV7-9; CDR3: CASSLGRLAGIPTDTQYF; DNA: TGTGCCAGCAGCTTAGGGAGACTAGCGGGGATTCCCACAGATACGCAGTATTTT
D: .; size: .; J: TRBJ2-1; length: 14; V: TRBV5-6; CDR3: CASSRDISYNEQFF; DNA: TGTGCCAGCAGCCGGGACATCTCCTACAATGAGCAGTTCTTC
D: TRBD1; size: .; J: TRBJ1-2; length: 14; V: TRBV3-1/TRBV3-2; CDR3: CASSQDGTVNGYTF; DNA: TGTGCCAGCAGCCAAGATGGGACAGTGAATGGCTACACCTTC
D: TRBD1; size: .; J: TRBJ2-7; length: 14; V: TRBV2; CDR3: CASAPLQGYHEQYF; DNA: TGTGCCAGCGCCCCCCTACAGGGGTACCACGAGCAGTACTTC
D: TRBD1; size: .; J: TRBJ1-6; length: 14; V: TRBV11-1; CDR3: CASSLRDSYSPLHF; DNA: TGTGCCAGCAGCCTCCGGGACAGCTATTCACCCCTCCACTTT
D: .; size: .; J: TRBJ1-3; length: 16; V: TRBV30; CDR3: CAWRVGLPSSGNTIYF; DNA: TGTGCCTGGAGGGTGGGACTTCCAAGCTCTGGAAACACCATATATTTT
D: .; size: .; J: TRBJ1-2; length: 14; V: TRBV5-6; CDR3: CASSLGRVVYGYTF; DNA: TGTGCCAGCAGCTTGGGGCGGGTCGTGTATGGCTACACCTTC
D: TRBD1; size: .; J: TRBJ1-5; length: 15; V: TRBV19; CDR3: CASSDGQATGQPQHF; DNA: TGTGCCAGTAGTGACGGACAGGCGACGGGTCAGCCCCAGCATTTT
D: TRBD1; size: .; J: TRBJ1-2; length: 13; V: TRBV3-1/TRBV3-2; CDR3: CASSPRQGDGYTF; DNA: TGTGCCAGCAGCCCGAGACAGGGTGATGGCTACACCTTC
D: TRBD1; size: .; J: TRBJ1-2; length: 14; V: TRBV6-1; CDR3: CASSEEAGGQGYTF; DNA: TGTGCCAGCAGTGAAGAAGCAGGGGGCCAAGGCTACACCTTC
D: .; size: few; J: TRBJ1-2; length: 17; V: TRBV9; CDR3: CASSGFPAGASNYGYTF; DNA: TGTGCCAGCAGCGGATTTCCAGCAGGGGCGTCTAACTATGGCTACACCTTC
D: TRBD2; size: .; J: TRBJ2-5; length: 15; V: TRBV13; CDR3: CASSEGRGVQETQYF; DNA: TGTGCCAGCAGCGAAGGGCGGGGGGTACAAGAGACCCAGTACTTC
D: .; size: once; J: TRBJ1-4; length: 12; V: TRBV6-1; CDR3: CASSEEFGKLFF; DNA: TGTGCCAGCAGTGAAGAGTTCGGAAAACTGTTTTTT
D: TRBD2; size: .; J: TRBJ2-1; length: 16; V: TRBV19; CDR3: CASSMRTSGPYNEQFF; DNA: TGTGCCAGTAGTATGAGGACTAGCGGTCCCTACAATGAGCAGTTCTTC
D: .; size: .; J: TRBJ2-5; length: 11; V: TRBV30; CDR3: CAWAKGETQYF; DNA: TGTGCCTGGGCGAAGGGGGAGACCCAGTACTTC
D: .; size: .; J: TRBJ1-2; length: 16; V: TRBV7-2; CDR3: CASSLGREAGSGGYTF; DNA: TGTGCCAGCAGCTTAGGCAGGGAGGCGGGTTCGGGTGGCTACACCTTC
D: .; size: .; J: TRBJ2-1; length: 12; V: TRBV24-1; CDR3: CATPTGGNEQFF; DNA: TGTGCCACCCCGACGGGTGGAAATGAGCAGTTCTTC
D: .; size: .; J: TRBJ2-1; length: 15; V: TRBV7-9; CDR3: CASSLWSAGNNEQFF; DNA: TGTGCCAGCAGCCTTTGGTCCGCGGGTAACAATGAGCAGTTCTTC
D: TRBD1; size: .; J: TRBJ1-3; length: 17; V: TRBV30; CDR3: CALVVRDSYSSGNTIYF; DNA: TGTGCCTTAGTAGTCCGGGACAGTTACAGCTCTGGAAACACCATATATTTT
D: TRBD2; size: .; J: TRBJ2-3; length: 14; V: TRBV3-1/TRBV3-2; CDR3: CASRPGGGTDTQYF; DNA: TGTGCCAGCCGACCGGGGGGGGGCACAGATACGCAGTATTTT
D: TRBD2; size: .; J: TRBJ2-3; length: 16; V: TRBV19; CDR3: CASSHLSGGAEDTQYF; DNA: TGTGCCAGTAGTCACCTTAGCGGGGGGGCCGAAGATACGCAGTATTTT
D: TRBD1; size: .; J: TRBJ1-1; length: 14; V: TRBV28; CDR3: CASRGGTGNTEAFF; DNA: TGTGCCAGCAGGGGGGGGACAGGGAACACTGAAGCTTTCTTT
D: TRBD1; size: once; J: TRBJ2-2; length: 16; V: TRBV5-1; CDR3: CASSPQGTGVVGELFF; DNA: TGCGCCAGCAGCCCTCAAGGGACAGGGGTCGTCGGGGAGCTGTTTTTT
D: TRBD1; size: .; J: TRBJ1-2; length: 14; V: TRBV29-1; CDR3: CSVGSYRGLDGYTF; DNA: TGCAGCGTTGGGTCTTACAGGGGGCTGGATGGCTACACCTTC
D: .; size: .; J: TRBJ1-1; length: 13; V: TRBV6-4; CDR3: CASSEAGNTEAFF; DNA: TGTGCCAGCAGTGAAGCAGGTAACACTGAAGCTTTCTTT
D: .; size: .; J: TRBJ1-1; length: 13; V: TRBV29-1; CDR3: CSVEKGGDTEAFF; DNA: TGCAGCGTTGAAAAAGGGGGGGACACTGAAGCTTTCTTT
D: TRBD1; size: .; J: TRBJ1-6; length: 15; V: TRBV11-2; CDR3: CASSLGVGGFSPLHF; DNA: TGTGCCAGCAGCTTAGGGGTAGGGGGCTTTTCACCCCTCCACTTT
D: .; size: .; J: TRBJ2-5; length: 15; V: TRBV30; CDR3: CAWSVMGQTQETQYF; DNA: TGTGCCTGGAGTGTAATGGGACAAACCCAAGAGACCCAGTACTTC
D: TRBD1; size: .; J: TRBJ1-4; length: 13; V: TRBV3-1/TRBV3-2; CDR3: CASSQGANEKLFF; DNA: TGTGCCAGCTCCCAGGGGGCTAATGAAAAACTGTTTTTT
D: .; size: .; J: TRBJ1-1; length: 13; V: TRBV28; CDR3: CASSPGRYTEAFF; DNA: TGTGCCAGCAGCCCCGGTCGGTATACTGAAGCTTTCTTT
D: TRBD1; size: .; J: TRBJ1-6; length: 14; V: TRBV7-9; CDR3: CASRPGTESSPLHF; DNA: TGTGCCAGCAGGCCCGGGACAGAGAGTTCACCCCTCCACTTT
D: TRBD1; size: .; J: TRBJ2-3; length: 15; V: TRBV6-5; CDR3: CASTWDSEGRNTQYF; DNA: TGTGCCAGCACTTGGGACAGCGAGGGAAGAAATACGCAGTATTTT
D: TRBD1; size: .; J: TRBJ1-4; length: 14; V: TRBV30; CDR3: CAWQTGAGVGKLFF; DNA: TGTGCCTGGCAAACAGGGGCCGGAGTGGGGAAACTGTTTTTT
D: TRBD2; size: .; J: TRBJ2-1; length: 14; V: TRBV19; CDR3: CASSRSGVDNEQFF; DNA: TGTGCCAGTAGCCGTAGCGGGGTGGACAATGAGCAGTTCTTC
D: .; size: once; J: TRBJ1-2; length: 12; V: TRBV13; CDR3: CASSLGAGPTYF; DNA: TGTGCCAGCAGCTTAGGCGCGGGACCTACCTACTTC
D: .; size: .; J: TRBJ1-4; length: 15; V: TRBV9; CDR3: CASSVGGQTNEKLFF; DNA: TGTGCCAGCAGCGTAGGGGGGCAGACTAATGAAAAACTGTTTTTT
D: .; size: .; J: TRBJ1-4; length: 12; V: TRBV19; CDR3: CASSRAKEKLFF; DNA: TGTGCCAGTAGCAGGGCTAAAGAAAAACTGTTTTTT
D: TRBD1; size: .; J: TRBJ2-5; length: 16; V: TRBV5-4; CDR3: CASSLRTGGARETQYF; DNA: TGTGCCAGCAGCTTGAGGACAGGGGGCGCGCGGGAGACCCAGTACTTC
D: TRBD1; size: once; J: TRBJ1-5; length: 14; V: TRBV3-1/TRBV3-2; CDR3: CASSPRQGRQPQHF; DNA: TGTGCCAGCAGCCCGAGACAGGGTCGTCAGCCCCAGCATTTT
D: .; size: .; J: TRBJ2-5; length: 13; V: TRBV30; CDR3: CAWSVNSQETQYF; DNA: TGTGCCTGGAGTGTTAACAGCCAAGAGACCCAGTACTTC
D: .; size: .; J: TRBJ1-4; length: 15; V: TRBV28; CDR3: CASSSAGPTNEKLFF; DNA: TGTGCCAGCAGTTCCGCAGGGCCTACTAATGAAAAACTGTTTTTT
D: .; size: once; J: TRBJ1-4; length: 14; V: TRBV2; CDR3: CASSLGGAWEKLFF; DNA: TGTGCCAGCAGTCTTGGGGGGGCCTGGGAAAAACTGTTTTTT
D: .; size: .; J: TRBJ1-2; length: 15; V: TRBV4-2; CDR3: CASSQRTQGFSGYTF; DNA: TGTGCCAGCAGCCAACGTACCCAGGGTTTCAGTGGCTACACCTTC
D: TRBD1; size: .; J: TRBJ2-2; length: 16; V: TRBV7-8; CDR3: CASSLSWTGGPGELFF; DNA: TGTGCCAGCAGCTTATCCTGGACAGGGGGTCCCGGGGAGCTGTTTTTT
D: TRBD1; size: .; J: TRBJ1-1; length: 16; V: TRBV5-1; CDR3: CASSLSTGRGNTEAFF; DNA: TGCGCCAGCAGCTTGTCGACAGGGAGAGGGAACACTGAAGCTTTCTTT
D: TRBD1; size: .; J: TRBJ2-7; length: 17; V: TRBV7-3; CDR3: CASSRYPGTGGSYEQYF; DNA: TGTGCCAGCAGCCGATATCCAGGGACAGGGGGCTCCTACGAGCAGTACTTC
D: TRBD1; size: once; J: TRBJ2-7; length: 15; V: TRBV4-1; CDR3: CASSLGTGEGYEQYF; DNA: TGCGCCAGCAGCCTCGGGACAGGGGAAGGCTACGAGCAGTACTTC
D: .; size: .; J: TRBJ1-2; length: 15; V: TRBV3-1/TRBV3-2; CDR3: CASSQEEGTVGGYTF; DNA: TGTGCCAGCAGCCAAGAGGAGGGGACCGTAGGTGGCTACACCTTC
D: .; size: .; J: TRBJ2-2; length: 13; V: TRBV19; CDR3: CASKLDGTGELFF; DNA: TGTGCCAGTAAACTAGATGGAACCGGGGAGCTGTTTTTT
D: TRBD1; size: .; J: TRBJ1-5; length: 17; V: TRBV18; CDR3: CASSPEGQSYSNQPQHF; DNA: TGTGCCAGCTCACCGGAGGGACAGTCGTATAGCAATCAGCCCCAGCATTTT
D: TRBD1; size: .; J: TRBJ1-5; length: 14; V: TRBV2; CDR3: CASRDRVSNQPQHF; DNA: TGTGCCAGCAGGGACAGGGTCAGCAATCAGCCCCAGCATTTT
D: TRBD1; size: few; J: TRBJ1-4; length: 17; V: TRBV28; CDR3: CASSSINLGQGNEKLFF; DNA: TGTGCCAGCAGTTCCATCAACCTCGGACAGGGTAATGAAAAACTGTTTTTT
D: .; size: .; J: TRBJ1-4; length: 13; V: TRBV6-5; CDR3: CASKYGLNEKLFF; DNA: TGTGCCAGCAAGTACGGACTAAATGAAAAACTGTTTTTT
D: TRBD2; size: .; J: TRBJ2-1; length: 15; V: TRBV10-2; CDR3: CASSEAPGGYNEQFF; DNA: TGCGCCAGCAGTGAGGCGCCGGGGGGCTACAATGAGCAGTTCTTC
D: .; size: .; J: TRBJ1-1; length: 15; V: TRBV6-5; CDR3: CASSYGLKMNTEAFF; DNA: TGTGCCAGCAGTTACGGGCTTAAAATGAACACTGAAGCTTTCTTT
D: .; size: .; J: TRBJ2-1; length: 15; V: TRBV6-5; CDR3: CASRTGTLVHNEQFF; DNA: TGTGCCAGCAGGACAGGGACTCTGGTACACAATGAGCAGTTCTTC
D: .; size: .; J: TRBJ1-2; length: 15; V: TRBV3-1/TRBV3-2; CDR3: CASRLRGASNYGYTF; DNA: TGTGCCAGCAGGCTCCGGGGAGCTTCTAACTATGGCTACACCTTC
D: .; size: .; J: TRBJ2-1; length: 14; V: TRBV11-3; CDR3: CASSPRAGINEQFF; DNA: TGTGCCAGCAGCCCACGCGCGGGGATCAATGAGCAGTTCTTC